Listed below are T cell receptor beta chains from one sample, sequenced in a study of T cell responses to AZD1222 COVID-19 vaccine. TCRdb's copy holds only in-frame clones and misses some; the assay was immunoSEQ multiplex PCR. The sample records 150,000 to 200,000 clones, about 89% being singletons. The sample here was peripheral blood, taken on day 0 of AZD1222 vaccination. Every receptor here comes from an adult in good health. CDR3s include the opening cysteine and the closing phenylalanine or tryptophan.

J gene: TRBJ2-1; V gene: TRBV24-1; CDR3 protein: CATSGEQGSYNEQFF
J gene: TRBJ1-5; V gene: TRBV4-2; CDR3 protein: CASGLGPNQPQHF
J gene: TRBJ1-2; V gene: TRBV3-1/TRBV3-2; CDR3 protein: CASSQGNRAYGYTF
J gene: TRBJ2-3; V gene: TRBV28; CDR3 protein: CASSLTGTNTDTQYF
J gene: TRBJ2-5; V gene: TRBV27; CDR3 protein: CASSFRLAGGRTQYF
J gene: TRBJ1-5; V gene: TRBV10-3; CDR3 protein: CAISGQGDQPQHF
J gene: TRBJ1-5; V gene: TRBV21-1; CDR3 protein: CASSKILQGQGNQPQHF
J gene: TRBJ1-1; V gene: TRBV7-9; CDR3 protein: CASSRGNTEAFF
J gene: TRBJ2-2; V gene: TRBV10-3; CDR3 protein: CAIFSAGARGGTGELFF
J gene: TRBJ2-1; V gene: TRBV27; CDR3 protein: CASSFVTSGGAAYNEQFF